This passage covers 24 T cell receptor beta chains from one sample sequenced in a study of blood T cell repertoires in COVID-19. Sequencing was performed with immunoSEQ multiplex PCR; in TCRdb, only in-frame clones are kept and a portion is missing. The sample lists fewer than 300,000 clones, 75% to 95% occurring once. The sample taken for sequencing was PBMCs or T cells enriched from blood (not recorded which). The receptors were sampled from a woman aged 30 to 39 who had recovered from COVID-19.

V is TRBV3-1 (or the pseudogene TRBV3-2) and J is TRBJ1-6, with 9 bases matching TRBD1. This CDR3 is built from 17 residues. V dropped 1 base and J dropped 5; count of bases not matched to a gene: 6. Germline CDR1 is LGHDT and CDR2 is YNNKEL (reference sequence). This CDR3 is CASSQVTGGSHNSPLHF. For the CDR3, the DNA is TGTGCCAGCAGCCAAGTGACAGGGGGTTCACATAATTCACCCCTCCACTTT.

The chain links TRBV12-3 or TRBV12-4 to TRBJ1-1, with unresolved D. The length of the CDR3 is 11 residues. V lost 5 bases and J lost 11, with 12 bases in between. CDR3 bases: TGTGCCAGCAGTGAAACTGAGGCGGCTTTCTTT. As protein: CASSETEAAFF.

This rearrangement joins TRBV11-2 to TRBJ1-1, with TRBD1 matching over 7 bases. Trimming at V came to 5 bases and at J to 5 bases, leaving 8 bases not matched to a gene. Looked up from germline, CDR1 is SGHAT and CDR2 is FQNNGV. CDR3 length: 14 amino acids. CDR3 loop: CASSTRGKGTEAFF. The CDR3, as DNA: TGTGCCAGCAGCACCAGGGGGAAAGGAACTGAAGCTTTCTTT.

This rearrangement joins TRBV19 to TRBJ1-4; a possible D gene is TRBD1 (5 bases). Per germline, CDR1 LNHDA and CDR2 SQIVND (reference sequence). The ends were cut back, 3 bases at V and 4 bases at J, with 12 bases in the middle. The CDR3 extends over 15 amino acids. CDR3 in DNA: TGTGCCAGTAGTATCCAAGGGGCTTATAATGAAAAACTGTTTTTT. Its translation: CASSIQGAYNEKLFF.

The chain recombines TRBV14 with TRBJ2-7, with TRBD1 identical over 7 bases. Germline lookup yields CDR1 SGHDN and CDR2 FVKESK. The CDR3 length is 17 residues. The J segment lost 2 bases and the V segment lost 0 bases, leaving 10 bases of the junction unmatched. The CDR3 DNA reads as TGTGCCAGCAGCCAAGATGGAGTCGACAGGGCCACCTACGAGCAGTACTTC. This translates into CASSQDGVDRATYEQYF.

J is TRBJ2-1 and V is TRBV2; 9 bases align to TRBD1. V was pared by 8 bases and J by 2 bases, with 16 bases of the junction left unmatched. The CDR3 contains 18 residues. Germline V gives CDR1 SNHLY, CDR2 FYNNEI. The chain's CDR3 is CASGGQDRGLQTYNEQFF. In DNA form, the CDR3 reads TGTGCCAGCGGCGGACAGGACAGGGGACTACAAACCTACAATGAGCAGTTCTTC.

This clone has only one observation. This chain uses TRBV9 with TRBJ1-1; TRBD1 is a possible D gene (6 bases). Trimming removed 3 bases from V and 4 bases from J, with 13 bases in between. The CDR3 loop spans 14 amino acids. Germline-derived CDR1 and CDR2 are SGDLS and YYNGEE. CDR3 residues: CASSGPDRITEAFF. The CDR3 DNA follows: TGTGCCAGCAGCGGCCCAGACAGGATCACTGAAGCTTTCTTT.

The genes are TRBV30 and TRBJ2-2; 7 bases agree with TRBD1. V lost 0 bases, J lost 0 bases, and 4 bases stayed unmatched. The CDR3 is 16 amino acids. CDR1 and CDR2 (germline): GTSNPN, SVGIG (reference sequence). CDR3 sequence (DNA): TGTGCCTGGAGTGTACAAGACAGGGCGAACACCGGGGAGCTGTTTTTT. Translating it yields CAWSVQDRANTGELFF.

V gene TRBV30 combines with J gene TRBJ1-4; D gene unclear. V lost 3 bases and J lost 6, with 8 bases in between. The CDR3 runs to 12 residues. Germline loops: CDR1 GTSNPN, CDR2 SVGIG (reference sequence). The CDR3 sequence is CAWRVSDEKLFF. Here the CDR3 DNA reads TGTGCCTGGAGGGTAAGCGATGAAAAACTGTTTTTT.

Here the CDR3 DNA reads TGTGCCAGCAGTTTATACCTGGCGGGGGGTAGAAGCAATCAGCCCCAGCATTTT. Translation gives CASSLYLAGGRSNQPQHF. The chain joins TRBV28 to TRBJ1-5, with a weak D call TRBD1 (5 bases). Germline loops: CDR1 MDHEN, CDR2 SYDVKM. Trimming took 1 base from V and 1 from J, leaving 17 bases between them. The CDR3 extends over 18 amino acids.

This clone was counted a few times. The J gene is TRBJ2-2, the V gene TRBV6-5, with D tentatively TRBD1 (6 bases). This CDR3 comprises 13 residues. V lost 6 bases and J lost 5, with 10 bases in between. Per the germline V gene, CDR1 is MNHEY and CDR2 is SVGAGI. CDR3 protein: CASSNRVTGELFF. DNA for the CDR3: TGTGCCAGCAGCAACAGGGTGACCGGGGAGCTGTTTTTT.

This clone was observed once. J is TRBJ2-1 and V is TRBV10-2; 7 nucleotides align to TRBD1. Trimming at V came to 10 bases and at J to 6 bases, leaving 6 bases not matched to a gene. CDR1 WSHSY and CDR2 SAAADI come from the germline V gene. The CDR3 sequence is 12 residues long. CDR3 DNA sequence: TGCGCCATCGTTTCAGGGGGCAATGAGCAGTTCTTC. It yields the protein CAIVSGGNEQFF.

V and J are TRBV5-1 and TRBJ1-3; TRBD1 matches at 8 bases. Unmatched junction bases numbered 7, after V lost 0 bases and J lost 2 bases. The CDR3 spans 17 residues. Germline loops: CDR1 SGHRS, CDR2 YFSETQ. The CDR3, as DNA: TGCGCCAGCAGCTTGGTGGCAGGGGGCTTTGCTGGAAACACCATATATTTT. Residues: CASSLVAGGFAGNTIYF.

The chain combines TRBV7-9 with TRBJ2-1, with D maybe TRBD2 (7 bases). The germline V gene encodes CDR1 SEHNR and CDR2 FQNEAQ (reference sequence). The CDR3 loop spans 16 amino acids. Trimming left V 1 base short and J 5 bases short, with 15 bases between. The CDR3 spells CASSLERGADDNEQFF. The DNA of the CDR3 is TGTGCCAGCAGCTTAGAACGGGGGGCTGATGACAATGAGCAGTTCTTC.

The chain has TRBV7-3 and TRBJ2-7; unclear D gene. Germline CDR1 SGHTA, CDR2 FQGTGA. Trimming shortened V by 0 bases and J by 4 bases, and 7 bases separated the two germline ends. The CDR3 consists of 13 residues. The chain's CDR3 is CASSLTPRYEQYF. As DNA, the CDR3 is TGTGCCAGCAGCTTAACTCCCAGATACGAGCAGTACTTC. The whole variable domain, remainder taken from reference TRBV7-3 and TRBJ2-7, is GAGVSQTPSNKVTEKGKYVELRCDPISGHTALYWYRQSLGQGPEFLIYFQGTGAADDSGLPNDRFFAVRPEGSVSTLKIQRTERGDSAVYLCASSLTPRYEQYFGPGTRLTVT.

The chain employs TRBV29-1 and TRBJ2-3, with 8 bases identical to TRBD1. Trimming at V came to 4 bases and at J to 5 bases, leaving 5 bases not matched to a gene. The CDR3 extends over 13 amino acids. Germline lookup yields CDR1 SQVTM and CDR2 ANQGSEA. The CDR3 DNA sequence: TGCAGCGTTGTTGAACAGGGGGTAGATACGCAGTATTTT. Amino acids: CSVVEQGVDTQYF.

This clone has just one count. V gene TRBV29-1 combines with J gene TRBJ2-2; TRBD2 is a possible D gene (5 bases). Germline lookup yields CDR1 SQVTM and CDR2 ANQGSEA. V lost 6 bases and J lost 8, with 19 bases in between. This CDR3 is 14 amino acids long. CDR3 DNA sequence: TGCAGCGTGAACCTGCCTAGCTCCCGAGGGGAGCTGTTTTTT. This encodes CSVNLPSSRGELFF.

The chain combines TRBV6-2 or TRBV6-3 with TRBJ1-5, with a possible D match to TRBD1 (5 bases). The germline CDR1 and CDR2 sequences are MNHEY and SVGEGT. The CDR3 is 16 residues long. V was trimmed by 6 bases and J by 4 bases, leaving 19 bases between them. The CDR3 here is CASSPRAGQVNQPQHF. The CDR3 nucleotides read TGTGCCAGCAGCCCCCGGGCGGGGCAGGTAAATCAGCCCCAGCATTTT.

The V and J genes are TRBV4-1 and TRBJ2-2, with D uncertain. Trimming took off 0 bases at V and 0 bases at J, with 8 bases between the two ends. This CDR3 is built from 16 residues. Germline V lookup: CDR1 MGHRA, CDR2 YSYEKL. CDR3 region: CASSQDSYPNTGELFF. The CDR3 bases are TGCGCCAGCAGCCAAGATTCCTACCCGAACACCGGGGAGCTGTTTTTT.

For the CDR3, the DNA is TGTGCCAGCAGCTCTGGACTAGCATTCACCGGGGAGCTGTTTTTT. This translates into CASSSGLAFTGELFF. This chain joins TRBV9 and TRBJ2-2; TRBD2 matches at 8 bases. Germline assignment: CDR1 SGDLS and CDR2 YYNGEE. This CDR3 has 15 amino acids. Losses at the gene ends were 4 bases for V and 4 bases for J; bases not matched to a gene: 6.

The chain is built from TRBV2 and TRBJ2-6, with TRBD1 matching 11 bases. The CDR3 loop spans 16 amino acids. The germline CDR1 and CDR2 sequences are SNHLY and FYNNEI. V dropped 8 bases and J dropped 2; count of bases not matched to a gene: 5. Here the CDR3 DNA reads TGTGCCAGCCTGACGGGACAGGGGGCTGGGGCCAACGTCCTGACTTTC. Translated: CASLTGQGAGANVLTF.

The chain uses TRBV9 and TRBJ2-7; D is possibly TRBD1 (5 bases). CDR1 and CDR2 (germline): SGDLS, YYNGEE. This CDR3 contains 14 residues. Trimming shortened V by 4 bases and J by 3 bases, and 14 bases separated the two germline ends. As DNA, the CDR3 is TGTGCCAGCAGCCCCTCGGCAGGGAACTACGAGCAGTACTTC. It yields the protein CASSPSAGNYEQYF.

V is TRBV2 and J is TRBJ1-5; no reliable D call. Germline lookup yields CDR1 SNHLY and CDR2 FYNNEI. This CDR3 has 15 residues. V lost 6 bases and J 7 bases, leaving 19 bases between the germline ends. CDR3 nucleotides: TGTGCCAGCAGCCCATATGGGGTAGGAGGACAGCCCCAGCATTTT. Translated: CASSPYGVGGQPQHF.

The chain couples TRBV27 to TRBJ1-2; D is perhaps TRBD1 (5 bases). The germline V gene encodes CDR1 MNHEY and CDR2 SMNVEV (reference sequence). The CDR3 is 13 amino acids. Between the trimmed V and J ends, which lost 2 bases and 7 bases, there was a span of 11 bases. CDR3 DNA sequence: TGTGCCAGCAGTTTAGCCAGGGAAGGTGGCTACACCTTC. Encoded protein: CASSLAREGGYTF.